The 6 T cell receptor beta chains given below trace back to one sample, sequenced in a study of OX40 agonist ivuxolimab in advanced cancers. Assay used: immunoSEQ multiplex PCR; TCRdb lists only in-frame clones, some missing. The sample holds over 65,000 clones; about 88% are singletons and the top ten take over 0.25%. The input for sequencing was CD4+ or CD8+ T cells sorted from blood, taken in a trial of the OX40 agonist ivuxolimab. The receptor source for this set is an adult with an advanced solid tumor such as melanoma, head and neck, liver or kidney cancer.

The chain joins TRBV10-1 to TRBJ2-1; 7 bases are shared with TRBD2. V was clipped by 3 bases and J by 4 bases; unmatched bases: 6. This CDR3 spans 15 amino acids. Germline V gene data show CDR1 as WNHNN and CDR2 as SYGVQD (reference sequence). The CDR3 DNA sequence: TGCGCCAGCAGTGATGGCGGGAGTAATTACAATGAGCAGTTCTTC. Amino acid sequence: CASSDGGSNYNEQFF.

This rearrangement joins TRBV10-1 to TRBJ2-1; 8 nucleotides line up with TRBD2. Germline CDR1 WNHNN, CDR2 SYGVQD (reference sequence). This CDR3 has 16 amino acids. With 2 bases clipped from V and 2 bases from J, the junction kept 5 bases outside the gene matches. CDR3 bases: TGCGCCAGCAGTGAGGTGGGACTAGAAGCCTACAATGAGCAGTTCTTC. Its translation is CASSEVGLEAYNEQFF.

In DNA, the CDR3 is TGTGCCAGCAGCCGCCGGGACGGGAACACTGAAGCTTTCTTT. Translation gives CASSRRDGNTEAFF. This chain connects TRBV7-9 to TRBJ1-1; maybe TRBD1 (5 bases). The CDR3 runs 14 residues. V was pared by 5 bases and J by 1 base, with 11 bases between. Germline lookup yields CDR1 SEHNR and CDR2 FQNEAQ (reference sequence).

The CDR3 sequence is CASSPAGTSGNEQFF. The CDR3, as DNA: TGCGCCAGCAGTCCAGCCGGGACTAGCGGCAATGAGCAGTTCTTC. The chain combines TRBV10-1 with TRBJ2-1; 11 nucleotides line up with TRBD2. In germline, CDR1 is WNHNN, CDR2 SYGVQD (reference sequence). V shed 5 bases and J 6 bases; nucleotides not matched to a gene: 6. This CDR3 has 15 amino acids.

Written as DNA, the CDR3 is TGTGCCAGTAGTATCCAGGGGAGCACAGATACGCAGTATTTT. As protein: CASSIQGSTDTQYF. The chain carries TRBV19 and TRBJ2-3; a weak D match, TRBD1 (6 bases). V was trimmed by 3 bases and J by 0 bases, leaving 7 bases between them. Germline values: CDR1 LNHDA, CDR2 SQIVND (reference sequence). The CDR3 has 14 amino acids.

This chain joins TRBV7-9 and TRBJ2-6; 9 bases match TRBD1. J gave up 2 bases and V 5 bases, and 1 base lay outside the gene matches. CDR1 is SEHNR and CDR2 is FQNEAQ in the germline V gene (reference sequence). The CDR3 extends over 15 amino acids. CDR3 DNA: TGTGCCAGCAGCCGACAGGGGGCTGGGGCCAACGTCCTGACTTTC. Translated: CASSRQGAGANVLTF.